Presented here are 13 T cell receptor beta chains from one specimen sequenced in a study of T cell responses to AZD1222 COVID-19 vaccine. TCRdb's table, derived via immunoSEQ multiplex PCR, lists solely in-frame clones and lacks some. The sample records more than 150,000 clones, just over 90% being singletons. The starting material was peripheral blood, obtained on day 0 of AZD1222 vaccination. The receptors derive from an adult in good health.

The gene calls are TRBV10-3 and TRBJ1-1; 7 bases agree with TRBD1. The CDR3 covers 13 residues. Trimming at V came to 4 bases and at J to 10 bases, leaving 9 bases not matched to a gene. CDR1 and CDR2 from the germline V gene are ENHRY and SYGVKD. The CDR3 spells CAISALTGEGAFF. The CDR3 DNA is TGTGCCATCAGTGCCCTCACAGGGGAGGGAGCTTTCTTT.

This chain connects TRBV18 to TRBJ1-3; no definite D call. Germline loops: CDR1 KGHSH, CDR2 LQKENI. Trimming took off 2 bases at V and 3 bases at J, with 5 bases between the two ends. This CDR3 comprises 13 residues. The CDR3 bases are TGTGCCAGCTCACCAGGAGATGGAAACACCATATATTTT. Its protein is CASSPGDGNTIYF.

This clone has just one count. The chain employs TRBV7-9 and TRBJ2-3, with D maybe TRBD2 (6 bases). V lost 6 bases to trimming and J lost 5 bases, with 12 bases between them. The CDR3 sequence is 13 residues long. CDR1 and CDR2 (germline): SEHNR, FQNEAQ (reference sequence). The chain's CDR3 is CASRGTPGDTQYF. The CDR3 DNA reads as TGTGCCAGCAGGGGGACTCCTGGAGATACGCAGTATTTT.

This sequence joins TRBV19 and TRBJ2-1, with a weak D call TRBD2 (5 bases). Germline loops: CDR1 LNHDA, CDR2 SQIVND (reference sequence). V was trimmed by 4 bases and J by 8 bases, leaving 12 bases between them. This CDR3 comprises 13 residues. CDR3 sequence reads: CASSRTSGDEQFF. In DNA, the CDR3 is TGTGCCAGTAGTAGGACCTCCGGGGATGAGCAGTTCTTC.

V gene TRBV3-1 (or the pseudogene TRBV3-2) combines with J gene TRBJ2-1; D is unresolved. Germline CDR1 LGHDT, CDR2 YNNKEL (reference sequence). V dropped 6 bases and J dropped 4 bases, with 16 bases sitting between them. This CDR3 has 15 residues. This chain's CDR3 is CASSVDSSLYNEQFF. Written as DNA, the CDR3 is TGTGCCAGCAGTGTTGACTCGTCCCTGTACAATGAGCAGTTCTTC.

The chain carries TRBV5-8 and TRBJ2-7, with 8 bases aligning to TRBD1. V was pared by 4 bases and J by 0 bases, with 6 bases of the junction left unmatched. Germline V gene sequence: CDR1 SGHTS, CDR2 YDEGEE. The CDR3 totals 15 residues. Here the CDR3 reads CASSVRDRNSYEQYF. The CDR3 bases are TGTGCCAGCAGCGTCCGGGACAGGAACTCCTACGAGCAGTACTTC.

The J gene is TRBJ1-1, the V gene TRBV19; no firm D call. The CDR3 covers 12 residues. The germline gives CDR1 LNHDA, CDR2 SQIVND (reference sequence). Trimming stripped 7 bases from V and 0 bases from J, with 6 bases between. The CDR3 protein is CASKMMNTEAFF. For the CDR3, the DNA is TGTGCCAGTAAAATGATGAACACTGAAGCTTTCTTT. The full variable domain, with the rest looked up from reference TRBV19 and TRBJ1-1, is DGGITQSPKYLFRKEGQNVTLSCEQNLNHDAMYWYRQDPGQGLRLIYYSQIVNDFQKGDIAEGYSVSREKKESFPLTVTSAQKNPTAFYLCASKMMNTEAFFGQGTRLTVV.

The chain employs TRBV6-5 and TRBJ2-7; the D is unclear. Germline CDR1 and CDR2: MNHEY and SVGAGI. V lost 0 bases and J 7 bases, leaving 4 bases between the germline ends. CDR3 length equals 11 residues. The CDR3 loop is CASSYSQEQYF. CDR3 coding DNA: TGTGCCAGCAGTTACTCCCAGGAGCAGTACTTC.

The chain combines TRBV7-2 with TRBJ1-3; D gene unclear. Germline assignment: CDR1 SGHTA and CDR2 FQGNSA. Trimming shortened V by 0 bases and J by 0 bases, and 12 bases separated the two germline ends. CDR3 length: 17 amino acids. The CDR3 DNA reads as TGTGCCAGCAGCTTAGCGGGTACACGTACCTCTGGAAACACCATATATTTT. This gives the protein CASSLAGTRTSGNTIYF. Based on the CDR3 plus reference TRBV7-2 and TRBJ1-3, the full variable domain is GAGVSQSPSNKVTEKGKDVELRCDPISGHTALYWYRQSLGQGLEFLIYFQGNSAPDKSGLPSDRFSAERTGGSVSTLTIQRTQQEDSAVYLCASSLAGTRTSGNTIYFGEGSWLTVV.

V and J are TRBV5-5 and TRBJ2-1; D perhaps matches TRBD1 (5 bases). CDR1 SGHKS and CDR2 YYEKEE come from the germline V gene (reference sequence). This CDR3 comprises 16 residues. V was shortened by 4 bases and J by 8 bases, with 22 bases between the two germline ends. Written as DNA, the CDR3 is TGTGCCAGCAGCCATTACGGACAATTAAACTTGGATGAGCAGTTCTTC. It encodes CASSHYGQLNLDEQFF.

J is TRBJ2-1 and V is TRBV11-2, with TRBD2 matching over 14 bases. CDR1 is SGHAT, CDR2 FQNNGV, per germline. The CDR3 runs to 15 residues. V dropped 6 bases and J dropped 6; count of bases not matched to a gene: 4. This CDR3 reads CASRIGLAGGNEQFF. The CDR3 region has the DNA TGTGCCAGCAGGATCGGACTAGCGGGGGGCAATGAGCAGTTCTTC.

This clone was seen just once. The chain uses TRBV28 and TRBJ1-5; maybe TRBD1 (5 bases). Between the trimmed V and J ends, which lost 6 bases and 6 bases, there was a span of 15 bases. The CDR3 extends over 14 amino acids. Germline V gene lookup returns CDR1 MDHEN and CDR2 SYDVKM. For the CDR3, the DNA is TGTGCCAGCAGGGAAGGAGGGGAGGTTCAGCCCCAGCATTTT. Its protein is CASREGGEVQPQHF.

The chain recombines TRBV6-5 with TRBJ1-2; the D gene is possibly TRBD1 (6 bases). Germline V CDR1 and CDR2: MNHEY, SVGAGI. The CDR3 extends over 15 amino acids. Trimming shortened V by 0 bases and J by 3 bases, and 11 bases separated the two germline ends. The CDR3: CASSYSDRGYYGYTF. The DNA for the CDR3 is TGTGCCAGCAGTTACTCGGACAGAGGATACTATGGCTACACCTTC.